The 8 T cell receptor beta chains presented below share a single source sample, sequenced in a study of CD8+ T cells in alopecia areata. cDNA prepared by RNA extraction and subsequent reverse transcription served as the template for sequencing. Only in-frame clones appear in the TCRdb table, and some are missing; sequencing was by immunoSEQ multiplex PCR. This table holds about 100,000 clones, 50% to 60% found once. Sequencing was performed on NKG2D-low CD8+ T cells sorted from blood. The receptors stem from a human donor with alopecia areata.

This clone has only a few counts. This sequence joins TRBV2 and TRBJ1-5; D is ambiguous. Germline V gene sequence: CDR1 SNHLY, CDR2 FYNNEI. V was cut by 3 bases and J by 6 bases, with 15 bases left in between. The CDR3 is made up of 15 amino acids. The CDR3 reads CASSDGPISGQPQHF. The CDR3, as DNA: TGTGCCAGCAGTGACGGCCCAATAAGCGGTCAGCCCCAGCATTTT.

This clone was detected only once. The rearrangement uses TRBV28 and TRBJ2-1; TRBD1 matches 7 bases. CDR3 size: 13 residues. Germline assignment: CDR1 MDHEN and CDR2 SYDVKM. The trim removed 4 bases at V and 5 bases at J, leaving 2 bases unmatched. The CDR3 sequence: CASSYDRDNEQFF. The CDR3 DNA is TGTGCCAGCAGTTACGACAGGGACAATGAGCAGTTCTTC. The variable domain in full, completed from reference TRBV28 and TRBJ2-1, reads DVKVTQSSRYLVKRTGEKVFLECVQDMDHENMFWYRQDPGLGLRLIYFSYDVKMKEKGDIPEGYSVSREKKERFSLILESASTNQTSMYLCASSYDRDNEQFFGPGTRLTVL.

The chain couples TRBV27 to TRBJ1-2; D is uncertain. CDR1 is MNHEY, CDR2 SMNVEV, per germline (reference sequence). The CDR3 spans 11 residues. Trimming removed 6 bases at V and 8 bases at J, with 10 bases between. This chain's CDR3 is CASSQGRGYTF. DNA of the CDR3: TGTGCCAGCAGCCAAGGGCGCGGCTACACCTTC.

This clone was observed a handful of times. V and J are TRBV7-9 and TRBJ2-2, with 12 nucleotides matching TRBD2. The V and J ends lost 5 bases and 6 bases, in that order; junction bases with no gene match: 16. CDR3 length: 19 amino acids. Germline V gives CDR1 SEHNR, CDR2 FQNEAQ (reference sequence). The CDR3 nucleotides read TGTGCCAGCAGCGCTCGACTAGCGGGAGCCCTCCGGTCGGCCGGGGAGCTGTTTTTT. The encoded protein is CASSARLAGALRSAGELFF.

The chain has TRBV27 and TRBJ2-3; 7 bases align to TRBD2. From germline, CDR1 is MNHEY and CDR2 SMNVEV (reference sequence). With 2 bases clipped from V and 3 bases from J, the junction kept 8 bases outside the gene matches. The CDR3 extends over 16 amino acids. CDR3 coding DNA: TGTGCCAGCAGTTTAAATGGTTTGCGGGAGACAGATACGCAGTATTTT. As protein: CASSLNGLRETDTQYF.

The chain employs TRBV5-6 and TRBJ2-7; D not resolved. Germline V gene lookup returns CDR1 SGHDT and CDR2 YYEEEE. V was cut by 4 bases and J by 6 bases, with 8 bases left in between. The CDR3 has 11 amino acids. The CDR3 sequence is CASSGDGEQYF. CDR3 DNA sequence: TGTGCCAGCAGCGGAGATGGCGAGCAGTACTTC.

Concerning this clone itself: A read error may account for a junction end that differs from germline. The chain couples TRBV27 to TRBJ1-1, with unresolved D. Germline CDR1 and CDR2: MNHEY and SMNVEV (reference sequence). CDR3 length equals 10 residues. The DNA of the CDR3 is TGTGCCAGCGGTTTGTTTGAAGCTTTCTTT. As protein: CASGLFEAFF.

This chain links TRBV15 with TRBJ2-3; the D is unclear. The V end was cut by 9 bases, the J end by 3 bases, with 16 bases between. This CDR3 is 14 amino acids long. Germline V gene data show CDR1 as LNHNV and CDR2 as YYDKDF (reference sequence). The CDR3 reads CATGRLAGTDTQYF. The CDR3 DNA reads as TGTGCCACTGGGCGGCTGGCCGGGACAGATACGCAGTATTTT.